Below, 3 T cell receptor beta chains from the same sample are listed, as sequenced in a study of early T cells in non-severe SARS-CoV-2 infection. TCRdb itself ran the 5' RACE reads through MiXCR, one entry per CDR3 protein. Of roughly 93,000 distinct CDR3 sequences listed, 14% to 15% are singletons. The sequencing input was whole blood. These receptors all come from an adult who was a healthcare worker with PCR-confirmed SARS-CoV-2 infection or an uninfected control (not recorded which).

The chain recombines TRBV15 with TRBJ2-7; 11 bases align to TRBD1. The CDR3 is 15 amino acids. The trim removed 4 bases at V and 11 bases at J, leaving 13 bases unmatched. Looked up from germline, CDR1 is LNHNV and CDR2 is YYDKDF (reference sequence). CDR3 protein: CATSNEPGQGVWEYV. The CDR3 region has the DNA TGTGCCACCAGCAATGAACCGGGACAGGGGGTTTGGGAGTACGTC.

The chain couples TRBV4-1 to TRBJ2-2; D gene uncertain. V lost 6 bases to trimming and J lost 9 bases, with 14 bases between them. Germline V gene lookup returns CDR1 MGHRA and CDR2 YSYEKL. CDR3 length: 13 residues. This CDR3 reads CASSQLENRELFF. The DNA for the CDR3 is TGCGCCAGCAGTCAATTGGAGAATCGGGAGCTGTTTTTT.

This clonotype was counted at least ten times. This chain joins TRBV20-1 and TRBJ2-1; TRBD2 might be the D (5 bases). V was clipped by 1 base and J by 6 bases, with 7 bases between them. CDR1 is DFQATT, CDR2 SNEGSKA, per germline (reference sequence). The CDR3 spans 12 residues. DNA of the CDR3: TGCAGTGCTAGAGGGACTTCCAATGAGCAGTTCTTC. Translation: CSARGTSNEQFF.